This T cell receptor (beta chain) came from a study of T cell responses to AZD1222 COVID-19 vaccine. Here immunoSEQ multiplex PCR was the method, and the copy in TCRdb shows in-frame clones only, minus some. Of 180,000 or so clones in the sample, 92% were seen once. CDR1 and CDR2 from the germline V gene are SNHLY and FYNNEI. J gave up 3 bases and V 2 bases, and 14 bases lay outside the gene matches. This CDR3 has 18 residues. Only one count was recorded for this clone. Source: peripheral blood, taken 28 days after the second AZD1222 dose. This clonotype was sampled from an adult who received the AZD1222 COVID-19 vaccine. V is TRBV2 and J is TRBJ2-7, with 9 nucleotides matching TRBD1. The CDR3 loop reads CASSELGQGPNMNYEQYF. The CDR3 bases are TGTGCCAGCAGTGAATTAGGACAGGGGCCCAATATGAACTACGAGCAGTACTTC.